These 18 T cell receptor beta chains originate from one sample sequenced in a study of blood T cell repertoires in COVID-19. Only in-frame clones appear in the TCRdb table, and some are missing; sequencing was by immunoSEQ multiplex PCR. The sample contains fewer than 120,000 clones, 75% to 80% of which appear only once. The sequencing input was peripheral blood. The source of these receptors is a woman older than 75 with active or convalescent COVID-19.

The chain links TRBV5-1 to TRBJ2-1, with a possible D match to TRBD2 (6 bases). The CDR3 sequence is 13 residues long. CDR1 is SGHRS, CDR2 YFSETQ, per germline. The V end lost 4 bases, the J end lost 5 bases, and 10 bases lay between the germline ends. CDR3 DNA: TGCGCCAGCAGCATCGGGACTCACAATGAGCAGTTCTTC. Translated: CASSIGTHNEQFF. Based on the CDR3 plus reference TRBV5-1 and TRBJ2-1, the full variable domain is KAGVTQTPRYLIKTRGQQVTLSCSPISGHRSVSWYQQTPGQGLQFLFEYFSETQRNKGNFPGRFSGRQFSNSRSEMNVSTLELGDSALYLCASSIGTHNEQFFGPGTRLTVL.

The V gene is TRBV7-2, the J gene TRBJ2-7, with D maybe TRBD2 (7 bases). V was pared by 4 bases and J by 2 bases, with 15 bases between. Germline assignment: CDR1 SGHTA and CDR2 FQGNSA. CDR3 length: 15 amino acids. CDR3 DNA: TGTGCCAGCAGCTCGTCGGGGGCGGGGGCCTACGAGCAGTACTTC. Translation gives CASSSSGAGAYEQYF.

CDR3 DNA sequence: TGTGCCAGTAGATCCACAGGGGGCGGCAATCAGCCCCAGCATTTT. This translates into CASRSTGGGNQPQHF. J is TRBJ1-5 and V is TRBV19, with 9 bases identical to TRBD1. Trimming at V came to 6 bases and at J to 2 bases, leaving 5 bases not matched to a gene. Germline CDR1 and CDR2: LNHDA and SQIVND (reference sequence). CDR3 length: 15 amino acids.

The rearrangement joins TRBV7-3 to TRBJ2-1, with 8 positions matching TRBD2. The CDR3 is made up of 19 amino acids. CDR1 is SGHTA and CDR2 is FQGTGA in the germline V gene. With 6 bases clipped from V and 1 base from J, the junction kept 17 bases outside the gene matches. DNA for the CDR3: TGTGCCAGCAGTCAGAGTGGGGTTATGGCGGGAGGATCCTACAATGAGCAGTTCTTC. Encoded protein: CASSQSGVMAGGSYNEQFF.

The chain couples TRBV5-1 to TRBJ2-1; TRBD1 aligns across 7 bases. V was clipped by 4 bases and J by 2 bases; unmatched bases: 3. This CDR3 has 14 residues. The germline V gene has CDR1 SGHRS and CDR2 YFSETQ. DNA for the CDR3: TGCGCCAGCAGCCAGGGACAGACCTACAATGAGCAGTTCTTC. This translates into CASSQGQTYNEQFF.

Notes on this clone: The sample has other DNA sequences that encode this CDR3 too. The CDR3 DNA reads TGCGCCAGCAGCTTGGACAGGGGCACTGAAGCTTTCTTT. It yields the protein CASSLDRGTEAFF. V is TRBV5-1 and J is TRBJ1-1, with 7 bases fitting TRBD1. CDR1 SGHRS and CDR2 YFSETQ come from the germline V gene. The CDR3 length is 13 residues. V was clipped by 0 bases and J by 4 bases; unmatched bases: 0.

The V gene is TRBV2, the J gene TRBJ2-5, with D maybe TRBD2 (6 bases). The length of the CDR3 is 14 residues. Trimming removed 4 bases from V and 7 bases from J, with 16 bases in between. Germline loops: CDR1 SNHLY, CDR2 FYNNEI. This chain's CDR3 is CASSVGTPTGTQYF. CDR3 sequence (DNA): TGTGCCAGCAGTGTCGGGACTCCTACGGGGACCCAGTACTTC.

This clone was picked up one time. The chain is built from TRBV10-3 and TRBJ1-2; D uncertain. The ends were cut back, 7 bases at V and 9 bases at J, with 18 bases in the middle. Germline V gene lookup returns CDR1 ENHRY and CDR2 SYGVKD. The CDR3 extends over 13 amino acids. The CDR3 here is CAINPGGRRSYTF. The DNA of the CDR3 is TGTGCCATCAACCCAGGCGGGCGGAGAAGCTACACCTTC.

A few counts support this clone. The J gene is TRBJ1-1, the V gene TRBV29-1, with D possibly TRBD1 on 6 matching bases. V was clipped by 4 bases and J by 3 bases, with 15 bases between them. The V gene's germline CDR1 is SQVTM and CDR2 ANQGSEA. The CDR3 covers 14 residues. CDR3 protein: CSVASPTGYTEAFF. CDR3 in DNA: TGCAGCGTTGCCTCGCCTACAGGGTACACTGAAGCTTTCTTT.

This chain joins TRBV6-6 and TRBJ2-7, with D tentatively TRBD1 (5 bases). V was cut by 7 bases and J by 0 bases, with 13 bases left in between. The CDR3 has 14 amino acids. Looked up from germline, CDR1 is MNHNY and CDR2 is SVGAGI (reference sequence). The CDR3 region has the DNA TGTGCCAGCACCAAAGACAGTAACTCCTACGAGCAGTACTTC. As protein: CASTKDSNSYEQYF.

This chain connects TRBV7-9 to TRBJ2-7; no firm D call. Trimming left V 5 bases short and J 5 bases short, with 16 bases between. The CDR3 runs to 14 residues. The V gene's germline CDR1 is SEHNR and CDR2 FQNEAQ (reference sequence). CDR3 sequence reads: CASSRSPPRDEQYF. CDR3 DNA sequence: TGTGCCAGCAGCCGTAGTCCGCCAAGAGACGAGCAGTACTTC.

The rearrangement joins TRBV5-1 to TRBJ1-2; 8 nucleotides match TRBD1. CDR1 is SGHRS, CDR2 YFSETQ, per germline. J gave up 2 bases and V 3 bases, and 9 bases lay outside the gene matches. There are 16 residues in the CDR3. The CDR3 DNA reads as TGCGCCAGCAGCTGGGGGGACAGGTCGGGGAACTATGGCTACACCTTC. It is translated as CASSWGDRSGNYGYTF.

CDR3 amino acids: CASSVAAGGITDTQYF. As DNA, the CDR3 is TGTGCCAGCAGCGTAGCAGCGGGAGGAATCACAGATACGCAGTATTTT. This rearrangement joins TRBV9 to TRBJ2-3; TRBD2 matches at 9 bases. Germline-derived CDR1 and CDR2 are SGDLS and YYNGEE. V was clipped by 0 bases and J by 2 bases; unmatched bases: 4. The CDR3 runs 16 residues.

This chain connects TRBV7-3 to TRBJ2-1; D is possibly TRBD1 (6 bases). Germline assignment: CDR1 SGHTA and CDR2 FQGTGA. This CDR3 is 12 amino acids long. The V end lost 0 bases, the J end lost 15 bases, and 12 bases lay between the germline ends. This chain's CDR3 is CASSLTGQALFF. The CDR3 bases are TGTGCCAGCAGCTTAACGGGACAAGCACTGTTCTTC.

This clone showed up just a few times. The rearrangement uses TRBV14 and TRBJ2-7; 8 bases map to TRBD2. The CDR3 has 14 amino acids. Germline V lookup: CDR1 SGHDN, CDR2 FVKESK. The ends lost 1 base at V and 3 bases at J; junction bases unmatched: 2. This CDR3 reads CASSQGAGDYEQYF. The CDR3 bases are TGTGCCAGCAGCCAAGGAGCGGGGGACTACGAGCAGTACTTC.

This chain uses TRBV25-1 with TRBJ1-1, with D possibly matching TRBD1 (5 bases). Germline V gene data show CDR1 as MGHDK and CDR2 as SYGVNS. The ends were cut back, 4 bases at V and 0 bases at J, with 6 bases in the middle. The CDR3 has 13 residues. CDR3 nucleotides: TGTGCCAGCAGTGTCAGGGTGAACACTGAAGCTTTCTTT. Its protein product is CASSVRVNTEAFF.

V and J are TRBV27 and TRBJ2-1, with no clear D. Germline values: CDR1 MNHEY, CDR2 SMNVEV (reference sequence). CDR3 length: 13 residues. V dropped 7 bases and J dropped 8 bases, with 15 bases sitting between them. DNA of the CDR3: TGTGCCAGCAATCCCGGTAATAACGATGAGCAGTTCTTC. Translating it yields CASNPGNNDEQFF.

The rearrangement links TRBV18 to TRBJ2-3, with TRBD2 matching 8 bases. This CDR3 spans 17 amino acids. CDR1 KGHSH and CDR2 LQKENI come from the germline V gene. V lost 4 bases to trimming and J lost 1 base; unmatched junction nucleotides: 10. In DNA form, the CDR3 reads TGTGCCAGCTCACTTCTGATAGCGGGGCAGGGCACAGATACGCAGTATTTT. It is translated as CASSLLIAGQGTDTQYF.